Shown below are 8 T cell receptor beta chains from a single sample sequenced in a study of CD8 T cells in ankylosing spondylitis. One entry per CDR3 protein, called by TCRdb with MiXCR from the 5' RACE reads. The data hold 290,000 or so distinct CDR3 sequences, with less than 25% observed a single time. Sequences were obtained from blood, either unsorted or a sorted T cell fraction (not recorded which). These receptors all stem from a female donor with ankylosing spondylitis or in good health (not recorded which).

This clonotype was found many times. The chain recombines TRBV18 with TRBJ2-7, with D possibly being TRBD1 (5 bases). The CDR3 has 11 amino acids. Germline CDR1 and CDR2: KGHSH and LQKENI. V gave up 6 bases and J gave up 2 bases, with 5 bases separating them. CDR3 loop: CASSDTYEQYF. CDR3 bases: TGTGCCAGCTCGGACACCTACGAGCAGTACTTC.

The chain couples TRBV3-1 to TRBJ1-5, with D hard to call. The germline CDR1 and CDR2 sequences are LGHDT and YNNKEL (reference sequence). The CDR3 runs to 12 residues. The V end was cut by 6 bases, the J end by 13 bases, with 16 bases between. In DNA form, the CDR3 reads TGTGCCAGCAGTCTCGGTCTTGCGTCGCAGCATTTT. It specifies CASSLGLASQHF.

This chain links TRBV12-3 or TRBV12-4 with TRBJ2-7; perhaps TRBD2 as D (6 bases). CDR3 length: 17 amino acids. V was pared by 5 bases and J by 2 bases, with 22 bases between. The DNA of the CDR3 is TGTGCCAGCAGTATGACTAGTCTCTATGGCCCAACCTACGAGCAGTACTTC. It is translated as CASSMTSLYGPTYEQYF.

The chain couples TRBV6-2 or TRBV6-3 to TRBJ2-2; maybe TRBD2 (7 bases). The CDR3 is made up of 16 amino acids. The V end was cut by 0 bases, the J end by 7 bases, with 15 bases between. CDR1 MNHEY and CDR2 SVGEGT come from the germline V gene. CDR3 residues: CASSYSTGGWSGELFF. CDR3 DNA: TGTGCCAGCAGTTACTCGACGGGGGGCTGGAGCGGGGAGCTGTTTTTT.

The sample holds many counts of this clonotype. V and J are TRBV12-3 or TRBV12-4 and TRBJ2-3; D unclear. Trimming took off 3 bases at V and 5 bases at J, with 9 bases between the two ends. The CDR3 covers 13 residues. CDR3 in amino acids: CASSFGREDTQYF. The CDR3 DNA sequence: TGTGCCAGCAGTTTCGGTAGAGAAGATACGCAGTATTTT.

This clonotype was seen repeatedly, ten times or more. The CDR3 here is CSARDWTSGVNNEQFF. Here the CDR3 DNA reads TGCAGTGCTAGGGATTGGACTAGCGGGGTCAACAATGAGCAGTTCTTC. The rearrangement joins TRBV20-1 to TRBJ2-1; 12 positions agree with TRBD2. Germline assignment: CDR1 DFQATT and CDR2 SNEGSKA (reference sequence). Trimming took 3 bases from V and 5 from J; bases not matched to a gene: 8. The CDR3 has 16 amino acids.

The chain's CDR3 is CATSRVDAGAPLHF. Here the CDR3 DNA reads TGTGCCACCAGCAGAGTCGACGCAGGGGCACCCCTCCACTTT. The V gene is TRBV15, the J gene TRBJ1-6; a weak D match, TRBD1 (6 bases). This CDR3 is built from 14 residues. CDR1 and CDR2 from the germline V gene are LNHNV and YYDKDF (reference sequence). The V and J ends lost 1 base and 11 bases respectively, with 12 bases between them.

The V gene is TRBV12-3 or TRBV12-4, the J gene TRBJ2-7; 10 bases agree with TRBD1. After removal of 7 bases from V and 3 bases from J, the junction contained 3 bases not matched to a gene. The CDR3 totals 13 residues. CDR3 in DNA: TGTGCCAGCACCCGGACAGGGGGCTACGAGCAGTACTTC. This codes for CASTRTGGYEQYF.